These T cell receptor beta chains were read from a single sample in a study of cytomegalovirus exposure and HLA in healthy donors. Assay: immunoSEQ multiplex PCR; the TCRdb copy retains only in-frame clones and omits some. Here the sample spans 150,000 to 250,000 clones, over 75% being singletons. Sequenced input: PBMCs. These receptors originate from a boy aged 2 to 10 in good health and CMV-seronegative. Both conserved end residues are part of each CDR3. The order of the fields is D gene, clone size, J gene, V gene, CDR3 DNA, CDR3 protein. A D gene is named only where the DNA matches it firmly. Size tells how often a clone was seen (once, few, many) or the class of an expanded clone, and some rows leave it out.

D: TRBD1; size: .; J: TRBJ1-2; V: TRBV7-9; DNA: TGTGCCAGCAGCAGGACAGGTTCGGAGTATGGCTACACCTTC; CDR3: CASSRTGSEYGYTF
D: .; size: .; J: TRBJ1-2; V: TRBV29-1; DNA: TGCAGCGTTGTCCCGTTAGCTAACTATGGCTACACCTTC; CDR3: CSVVPLANYGYTF
D: TRBD1; size: few; J: TRBJ1-2; V: TRBV19; DNA: TGTGCCAGTAGCGGACAGGTTTATGGCTACACCTTC; CDR3: CASSGQVYGYTF
D: .; size: few; J: TRBJ2-2; V: TRBV2; DNA: TGTGCCAGCAGTGAAAGCGGTCTCGGGGAGCTGTTTTTT; CDR3: CASSESGLGELFF
D: .; size: .; J: TRBJ2-1; V: TRBV5-1; DNA: TGCGCCAGCAGCTTGGCTTCCTCCTCCTACAATGAGCAGTTCTTC; CDR3: CASSLASSSYNEQFF
D: .; size: .; J: TRBJ1-1; V: TRBV7-3; DNA: TGTGCCAGCAGCCAATCAGGCGGGGGGGAATACACTGAAGCTTTCTTT; CDR3: CASSQSGGGEYTEAFF
D: .; size: .; J: TRBJ2-2; V: TRBV13; DNA: TGTGCCAGCAGCCCTAGGGGCCTAAACACCGGGGAGCTGTTTTTT; CDR3: CASSPRGLNTGELFF
D: .; size: .; J: TRBJ1-4; V: TRBV11-3; DNA: TGTGCCAGTAACCCGGGGGGTAATGAAAAACTGTTTTTT; CDR3: CASNPGGNEKLFF
D: .; size: .; J: TRBJ1-2; V: TRBV4-3; DNA: TGCGCCAGCAGCCAAGTTTTGAGGGACAAGGGCTATGGCTACACCTTC; CDR3: CASSQVLRDKGYGYTF
D: .; size: .; J: TRBJ1-1; V: TRBV19; DNA: TGTGCCAGTAGGGGGGGGGCCGTGTCGGGGCTCATGAACACTGAAGCTTTCTTT; CDR3: CASRGGAVSGLMNTEAFF
D: .; size: .; J: TRBJ1-1; V: TRBV5-1; DNA: TGCGCCAGCAGCTCGCACCTGACAGGAACTCTGAACACTGAAGCTTTCTTT; CDR3: CASSSHLTGTLNTEAFF
D: .; size: .; J: TRBJ1-2; V: TRBV2; DNA: TGTGCCAGCAGCCCCCCAGAGACAGTCTATGGCTACACCTTC; CDR3: CASSPPETVYGYTF
D: .; size: .; J: TRBJ1-2; V: TRBV19; DNA: TGTGCCAGTAGTATAGTAACTCGACAGGACTATGGCTACACCTTC; CDR3: CASSIVTRQDYGYTF
D: .; size: .; J: TRBJ2-5; V: TRBV18; DNA: TGTGCCAGCTCTCAGTACCAAGAGACCCAGTACTTC; CDR3: CASSQYQETQYF
D: TRBD2; size: .; J: TRBJ2-7; V: TRBV30; DNA: TGTGCCTGGAGTGTACCGGGGGGGGGCCTCTACGAGCCGTACTTC; CDR3: CAWSVPGGGLYEPYF
D: TRBD1; size: .; J: TRBJ2-3; V: TRBV19; DNA: TGTGCCAGTAGTATCGCCAGGGGGCGGTTAGGCACAGATACGCAGTATTTT; CDR3: CASSIARGRLGTDTQYF
D: .; size: .; J: TRBJ2-7; V: TRBV29-1; DNA: TGCAGCGCCAGGGCGGGATTCGGATTCACCTACGAGCAGTACTTC; CDR3: CSARAGFGFTYEQYF
D: .; size: .; J: TRBJ2-2; V: TRBV18; DNA: TGTGCCAGCTCACCGGCCTCTTACCTCACCACAGGGGAGCTGTTTTTT; CDR3: CASSPASYLTTGELFF
D: .; size: .; J: TRBJ1-4; V: TRBV7-9; DNA: TGTGCCAGCAGCTTGGACAGAGAAAAACTGTTTTTT; CDR3: CASSLDREKLFF
D: .; size: .; J: TRBJ1-3; V: TRBV21-1; DNA: TGTGCCAGCAGCCCTAGGGGAGGGAAGGCATCTGGAAACACCATATATTTT; CDR3: CASSPRGGKASGNTIYF
D: TRBD1; size: .; J: TRBJ2-5; V: TRBV19; DNA: TGTGCCAGTAGTATAAGGGCCGGGACAGGTACGCGGGAGACCCAGTACTTC; CDR3: CASSIRAGTGTRETQYF
D: TRBD2; size: few; J: TRBJ2-4; V: TRBV7-9; DNA: TGTGCCAGCAGCTTAGGACTAGCGGGGGGAGCCAAAAACATTCAGTACTTC; CDR3: CASSLGLAGGAKNIQYF
D: .; size: .; J: TRBJ2-1; V: TRBV5-8; DNA: TGTGCCAGCAGCTTAGCGGGCTACTCCTACAATGAGCAGTTCTTC; CDR3: CASSLAGYSYNEQFF
D: .; size: few; J: TRBJ2-7; V: TRBV21-1; DNA: TGTGCCAGCAGCAACGGGAGCTCCTACGAGCAGTACTTC; CDR3: CASSNGSSYEQYF
D: .; size: .; J: TRBJ2-7; V: TRBV13; DNA: TGTGCCAGCAGCTTAAACCCGGACAGTTACGAGCAGTACTTC; CDR3: CASSLNPDSYEQYF
D: .; size: .; J: TRBJ1-3; V: TRBV6-1; DNA: TGTGCCAGCAGTGAGGGGGGGACATACGGAAACACCATATATTTT; CDR3: CASSEGGTYGNTIYF
D: .; size: once; J: TRBJ1-4; V: TRBV5-1; DNA: TGCGCCAGCAGCTTGGAGGGCAGGGGTGATGAAAAACTGTTTTTT; CDR3: CASSLEGRGDEKLFF
D: TRBD1; size: .; J: TRBJ2-5; V: TRBV6-6; DNA: TGTGCCAGCAGTCCGCTGACAGGGGGACAAGAGACCCAGTACTTC; CDR3: CASSPLTGGQETQYF
D: .; size: .; J: TRBJ2-1; V: TRBV7-2; DNA: TGTGCCAGCAGCTTAGCGTGGAGTCTGAACTACAATGAGCAGTTCTTC; CDR3: CASSLAWSLNYNEQFF
D: TRBD1; size: .; J: TRBJ1-2; V: TRBV9; DNA: TGTGCCAGCAGCCCCTGGACAGGGGGTGGCTATGGCTACACCTTC; CDR3: CASSPWTGGGYGYTF
D: .; size: .; J: TRBJ2-7; V: TRBV4-1; DNA: TGCGCCAGCAGCCAAGAACCCACTCCAGGCGCCGAGCAGTACTTC; CDR3: CASSQEPTPGAEQYF
D: .; size: .; J: TRBJ2-7; V: TRBV2; DNA: TGTGCCAGCAGTCTCCGGGATTCCTCCTACGAGCAGTACTTC; CDR3: CASSLRDSSYEQYF
D: .; size: few; J: TRBJ1-5; V: TRBV7-8; DNA: TGTGCCAGCAGCTCCGACAGGACTGGAAATCAGCCCCAGCATTTT; CDR3: CASSSDRTGNQPQHF
D: TRBD1; size: .; J: TRBJ1-2; V: TRBV7-3; DNA: TGTGCCAGCAGCCCGGGACAGATGTATGGCTACACCTTC; CDR3: CASSPGQMYGYTF
D: TRBD1; size: .; J: TRBJ2-5; V: TRBV5-4; DNA: TGTGCCAGCAGCTTGGGAAGGGGGCTAGAAGAGACCCAGTACTTC; CDR3: CASSLGRGLEETQYF
D: .; size: .; J: TRBJ1-5; V: TRBV7-2; DNA: TGTGCCAGCAGCCCCCCTACAGGTCTAAATCAGCTCCAGCATTTT; CDR3: CASSPPTGLNQLQHF
D: .; size: .; J: TRBJ1-4; V: TRBV6-1; DNA: TGTGCCAGCAGTGTGGAGGGGATTTGGGAAAAACTGTTTTTT; CDR3: CASSVEGIWEKLFF
D: .; size: .; J: TRBJ2-1; V: TRBV4-3; DNA: TGCGCCAGCAGCCAAGACCACGGACGGAGGTACAATGAGCAGTTCTTC; CDR3: CASSQDHGRRYNEQFF
D: .; size: few; J: TRBJ1-2; V: TRBV16; DNA: TGTGCCAGCAGCCAATCTCAGGCCAACTATGGCTACACCTTC; CDR3: CASSQSQANYGYTF
D: .; size: .; J: TRBJ1-4; V: TRBV23-1; DNA: TGCGCCAGCAGTCCTTGGGCCTCCTGGGATGAAAAACTGTTTTTT; CDR3: CASSPWASWDEKLFF